Ten or more counts support the clone carrying this TCR beta chain. Its antigen is undetermined. V was pared by 3 bases and J by 0 bases, with 5 bases of the junction left unmatched. This CDR3 region has 17 residues. Germline CDR1 is MDHEN and CDR2 is SYDVKM. In building TCR beta libraries, iRepertoire HTBI primers were used together with Arm-PCR of CDR3 regions. TCRdb used MiXCR to reprocess the multiplex PCR reads, holding one entry per CDR3 protein. The table records approximately 230,000 distinct CDR3 sequences, roughly 18% of them present only once. The time point denotes: newly diagnosed GD, antithyroid drugs for less than 3 months. The TCR library was made from RNA extracted from PBMCs. American Thyroid Association guidelines defined how Graves' disease was diagnosed. The entry originates in a study of regulatory T cells in long-lasting Graves disease. Study-wide results and limits: Newly diagnosed Graves' patients exceeded persistent ones in TCR diversity. Favoring TRBV28, TRBJ1-2 and TRBJ2-5 was a feature seen in persistent disease. Whereas 966 public clonotypes were shared by new patients, persistent patients shared more, at some 3,000.

This TCR was recovered from a female donor with Graves disease. This specimen was peripheral blood mononuclear cells (PBMCs), taken at new diagnosis, from a patient treated with antithyroid drugs. The V and J genes are TRBV28 and TRBJ2-6, with 7 bases aligning to TRBD1. The CDR3 sequence: CASSLGRGPSGANVLTF. CDR3 nucleotide sequence: TGTGCCAGCAGTTTGGGTAGGGGGCCCTCTGGGGCCAACGTCCTGACTTTC.